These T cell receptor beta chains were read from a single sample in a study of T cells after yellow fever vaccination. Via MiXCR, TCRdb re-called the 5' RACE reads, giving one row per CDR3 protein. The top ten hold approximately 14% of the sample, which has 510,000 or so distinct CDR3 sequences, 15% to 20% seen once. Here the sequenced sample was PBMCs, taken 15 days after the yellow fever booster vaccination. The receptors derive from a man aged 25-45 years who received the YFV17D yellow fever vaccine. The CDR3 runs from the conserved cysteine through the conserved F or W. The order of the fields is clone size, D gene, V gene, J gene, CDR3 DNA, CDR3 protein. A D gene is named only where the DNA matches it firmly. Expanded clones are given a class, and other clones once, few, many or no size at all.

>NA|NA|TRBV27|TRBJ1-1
TGTGCCAGCACCTCCGCCGGAAAAGCTTTCTTT
CASTSAGKAFF
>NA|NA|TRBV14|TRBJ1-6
TGTGCCAGCAGCCAAGCGGGTACACCCCTCCACTTT
CASSQAGTPLHF
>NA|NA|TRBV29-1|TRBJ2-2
TGCAGCGTTGAATTAGCCCAAGCCGGGGAGCTGTTTTTT
CSVELAQAGELFF
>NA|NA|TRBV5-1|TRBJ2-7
TGCGCCAGCAGCGATACTCAGGGGACCGAGCAGTACTTC
CASSDTQGTEQYF
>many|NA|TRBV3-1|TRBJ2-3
TGTGCCAGCAGCCAGGCGCTAGCTGGCACAGATACGCAGTATTTT
CASSQALAGTDTQYF
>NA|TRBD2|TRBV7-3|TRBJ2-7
TGTGCCAGCAGCTTAACCCGACTAGCGAGATCCTACGAGCAGTACTTC
CASSLTRLARSYEQYF
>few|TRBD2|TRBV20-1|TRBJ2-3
TGCAGTGCTAGACACAGCGGGAGTGGAGATACGCAGTATTTT
CSARHSGSGDTQYF
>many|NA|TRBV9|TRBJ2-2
TGTGCCAGCAGCGTGGGGGGCGGTACCGGGGAGCTGTTTTTT
CASSVGGGTGELFF
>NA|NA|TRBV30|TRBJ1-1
TGTGCCTGGAGTCTGGGTACTCGGACTGAAGCTTTCTTT
CAWSLGTRTEAFF
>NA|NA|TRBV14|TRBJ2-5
TGTGCCAGCAGCCAAGATAGGCGGAACCAAGAGACCCAGTACTTC
CASSQDRRNQETQYF
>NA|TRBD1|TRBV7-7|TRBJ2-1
TGTGCCAGCAGCATCGACAGGGGCAATGAGCAGTTCTTC
CASSIDRGNEQFF
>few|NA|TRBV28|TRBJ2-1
TGTGCCAGCAGGGCCGGGACGAGCTCCTACAATGAGCAGTTCTTC
CASRAGTSSYNEQFF
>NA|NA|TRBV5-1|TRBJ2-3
TGCGCCAGCAGCTTGAAGGGGCCGGTGGCAGATACGCAGTATTTT
CASSLKGPVADTQYF
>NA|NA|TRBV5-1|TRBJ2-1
TGCGCCAGCAGCTTTAGCAATACGGGGGCTGAGCAGTTCTTC
CASSFSNTGAEQFF
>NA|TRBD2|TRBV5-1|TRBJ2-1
TGCGCCAGCAGCCACCTAGCGGGAGGGGACAATGAGCAGTTCTTC
CASSHLAGGDNEQFF
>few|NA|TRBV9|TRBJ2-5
TGTGCCAGCAGCCCCTTAGGGGTTTACCAAGAGACCCAGTACTTC
CASSPLGVYQETQYF
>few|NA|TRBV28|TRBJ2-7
TGTGCCAGCAGTTTACTCCAATCGGCAGTCTACGAGCAGTACTTC
CASSLLQSAVYEQYF
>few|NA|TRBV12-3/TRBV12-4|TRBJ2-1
TGTGCCAGCAGTCGCGGGTTAGCGAGCAATGAGCAGTTCTTC
CASSRGLASNEQFF
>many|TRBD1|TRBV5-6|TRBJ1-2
TGTGCCAGCAGCTTGAAGGGGGCCGGGGGCTACACCTTC
CASSLKGAGGYTF
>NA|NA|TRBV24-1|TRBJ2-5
TGTGCCACCAGTGAATCGGGCAGGGGTGGTGAGGAGACCCAGTACTTC
CATSESGRGGEETQYF
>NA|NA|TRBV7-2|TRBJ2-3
TGTGCCAGCAGCATCCCACTAGAATGGTCTAGCACAGATACGCAGTATTTT
CASSIPLEWSSTDTQYF
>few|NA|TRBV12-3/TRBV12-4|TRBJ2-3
TGTGCCAGCAGCCTAGGCCTTGAGGGGTTCGGCACAGATACGCAGTATTTT
CASSLGLEGFGTDTQYF
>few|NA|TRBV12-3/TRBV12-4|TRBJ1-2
TGTGCCAGCAGTTTTGGCAGCCCCGGCACCGCTTATGGCTACACCTTC
CASSFGSPGTAYGYTF
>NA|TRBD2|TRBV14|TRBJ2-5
TGTGCCAGCAGCCAAGCCATGGCGGGGGGAGAGACCCAGTACTTC
CASSQAMAGGETQYF
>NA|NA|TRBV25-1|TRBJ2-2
TGTGCCAGCTGCCCTGGGGCCACGAGCACCGGGGAGCTGTTTTTT
CASCPGATSTGELFF
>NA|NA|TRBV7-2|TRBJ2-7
TGTGCCAGCAGCTTGAATCCCCCATGGGCCTACGAGCAGTACTTC
CASSLNPPWAYEQYF
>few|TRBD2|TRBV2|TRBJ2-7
TGTGCCAGCAGTGAGGAAGCGGGGGGCTACGAGCAGTACTTC
CASSEEAGGYEQYF
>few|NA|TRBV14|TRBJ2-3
TGTGCCAGCGGGCGACCGGCCGGCGGCGCGCAGTATTTT
CASGRPAGGAQYF
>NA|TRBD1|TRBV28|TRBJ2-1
TGTGCCAGCAGCAAACAGGGGAGAAGCAATGAGCAGTTCTTC
CASSKQGRSNEQFF
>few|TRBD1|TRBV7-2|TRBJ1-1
TGTGCCAGCAGCTTAGACAGGGGGCGAACTGAAGCTTTCTTT
CASSLDRGRTEAFF
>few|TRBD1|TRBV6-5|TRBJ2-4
TGTGCCAGCAGTTACACAAGACAGGGTATAAACATTCAGTACTTC
CASSYTRQGINIQYF
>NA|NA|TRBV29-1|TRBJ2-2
TGCAGCGTTGAAGACCGCGGTACGAACACCGGGGAGCTGTTTTTT
CSVEDRGTNTGELFF
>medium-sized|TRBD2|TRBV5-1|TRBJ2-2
TGCGCCAGCAGCCTAACCAGGCCGGGACTAGCAGACACCGGGGAGCTGTTTTTT
CASSLTRPGLADTGELFF
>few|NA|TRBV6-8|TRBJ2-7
TGTGCCAGCAGTTACGAACAGCGAATCGAGCAGTACTTC
CASSYEQRIEQYF
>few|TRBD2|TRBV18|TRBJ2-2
TGTGCCAGCTCACCACGGCTGATAGCGGGAGCTGGGGGCTCGGAACACACCGGGGAGCTGTTTTTT
CASSPRLIAGAGGSEHTGELFF
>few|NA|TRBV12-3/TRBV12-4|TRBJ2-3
TGTGCCAGCAGTTTAGCCCCAGGGTTCGATACGCAGTATTTT
CASSLAPGFDTQYF
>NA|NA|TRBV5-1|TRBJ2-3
TGCGCCAGCCGCCGGGATACAGATACGCAGTATTTT
CASRRDTDTQYF